This entry describes one TCR beta chain. Its cognate antigen is unknown. The missing CDR3 end, 3 residues past where the read stops, is filled in from the germline J gene. This CDR3 region has 18 residues. V shed 5 bases and J shed 1 base, with 23 bases lying between them. Germline V gives CDR1 LNHDA, CDR2 SQIVND (reference sequence). Assay used: immunoSEQ multiplex PCR; TCRdb lists only in-frame clones, some missing. The sample shows some 25,000 clones, and about 4% sits with its ten largest clones. The sample comes from a study of Tregs in tolerant kidney transplant recipients. General observations from the study: Activated donor B cell expansion appeared to reveal the most relevant donor-specific TCRbeta repertoire. Nucleotide sequences could not be compared across some patients' samples due to primer changes. Donor-specific Treg expansion exceeded global Treg expansion in tolerant patients, suggesting antigen drive.

Related graft donors supplied nonmyeloablative bone marrow transplants, and mixed chimerism was transient. Unstimulated Tregs (CD4+CD25+CD127-) and CD4+CD25- non-Tregs were sorted from PBMCs. The V call is TRBV19, the J call TRBJ2-5, with D perhaps TRBD1 (6 bases). The sequencing here drew on CD4+ T cells from blood (PBMCs), taken 6 months after the transplant. The TCR originated in a human patient who received a combined kidney and bone marrow transplant. The T cells may partly be graft donor cells. CDR3 in amino acids: CASSERPGDVWLQETQYF. The sequenced part of the CDR3 DNA is TGTGCCAGTAGTGAACGACCAGGGGACGTATGGCTCCAAGAGACC.